This passage covers 21 T cell receptor beta chains from one sample sequenced in a study of molecular identifiers for immune sequencing clone quantification. Each CDR3 protein is one row after TCRdb ran MiXCR on the PCR reads. The sample contains about 100,000 distinct CDR3 sequences, roughly 34% of which appear only once. Sequencing was performed on naive CD8+ T cells from blood, with Jurkat cell RNA spiked in. Subset specified: FACS-sorted CD8+CD4-CCR7+CD45RA+ naive T cells. Source of these receptors: a human donor in good health. Some libraries in this study had Jurkat cell RNA spiked in.

As concerns this clonotype: One end of the junction is discordant with germline, which a read error may explain. V gene TRBV20-1 combines with J gene TRBJ1-1; D gene ambiguous. Germline-derived CDR1 and CDR2 are DFQATT and SNEGSKA (reference sequence). The length of the CDR3 is 12 residues. CDR3 nucleotide sequence: TGCAGTGCTAGAGAGAAAAACACTGAAGCTATCTTT. This gives the protein CSAREKNTEAIF.

There are a few counts of this clonotype. The chain carries TRBV7-9 and TRBJ2-7; perhaps TRBD1 as D (5 bases). The V end was cut by 5 bases, the J end by 5 bases, with 10 bases between. The germline V gene encodes CDR1 SEHNR and CDR2 FQNEAQ (reference sequence). The CDR3 covers 12 residues. CDR3 in DNA: TGTGCCAGCAGCCACCAGACAGACGAGCAGTACTTC. It encodes CASSHQTDEQYF.

As concerns this clonotype: A junction boundary mismatches the germline segment, possibly from a read error. The rearrangement links TRBV27 to TRBJ1-5; TRBD1 matches 8 bases. Germline V gives CDR1 MNHEY, CDR2 SMNVEV (reference sequence). The CDR3 is 15 amino acids. The CDR3 nucleotides read TGTGCCAGCAGACCTTACAGGGGGAGCACTCAGCCCCAGCATTTT. Protein sequence: CASRPYRGSTQPQHF.

This clonotype was counted a few times. J is TRBJ1-2 and V is TRBV7-8, with 7 bases that match TRBD1. The CDR3 is 16 residues long. Per the germline V gene, CDR1 is SGHVS and CDR2 is FQNEAQ. J was trimmed by 8 bases and V by 5 bases; bases with no gene match: 17. CDR3 coding DNA: TGTGCCAGCAGCCACCCCCGGGACAGCACGAGGCAGGGCTACACCTTC. Its translation: CASSHPRDSTRQGYTF.

The chain carries TRBV4-3 and TRBJ2-7, with D unresolved. CDR3 size: 13 residues. Germline V gene lookup returns CDR1 LGHNA and CDR2 YSLEER. V shed 0 bases and J shed 1 base, with 4 bases lying between them. The CDR3 nucleotides read TGCGCCAGCAGCCAAGAAAGATCCTACGAGCAGTACTTC. Residues: CASSQERSYEQYF.

This clonotype was seen a few times. The V call is TRBV9, the J call TRBJ2-3, with D unresolved. V was shortened by 0 bases and J by 6 bases, with 11 bases between the two germline ends. Germline V CDR1 and CDR2: SGDLS, YYNGEE. This CDR3 is 14 amino acids long. The CDR3 bases are TGTGCCAGCAGCGTAGACTCATATCTGGATACGCAGTATTTT. It encodes CASSVDSYLDTQYF.

Only a few counts were recorded for this clonotype. The J gene is TRBJ2-1, the V gene TRBV9, with D perhaps matching TRBD1 (6 bases). The CDR3 sequence is 15 residues long. Trimming removed 0 bases at V and 1 base at J, with 8 bases between. Germline-derived CDR1 and CDR2 are SGDLS and YYNGEE. The CDR3 loop is CASSVEGGSYNEQFF. CDR3 sequence (DNA): TGTGCCAGCAGCGTAGAAGGGGGATCCTACAATGAGCAGTTCTTC.

This clonotype was observed many times. This chain uses TRBV28 with TRBJ1-1; the D is unclear. The CDR3 sequence is 12 residues long. The germline CDR1 and CDR2 sequences are MDHEN and SYDVKM. The germline V and J ends were trimmed by 4 bases and 11 bases, with 14 bases remaining between them. The CDR3 region has the DNA TGTGCCAGCAGTTCTGGTCGAGGAGAGGCTTTCTTT. Translation gives CASSSGRGEAFF.

The V and J genes are TRBV7-9 and TRBJ2-5, with no clear D. Trimming took off 2 bases at V and 0 bases at J, with 13 bases between the two ends. Per germline, CDR1 SEHNR and CDR2 FQNEAQ (reference sequence). This CDR3 is built from 16 residues. CDR3 sequence reads: CASSLSFSGDQETQYF. The DNA of the CDR3 is TGTGCCAGCAGCTTAAGTTTTTCTGGGGACCAAGAGACCCAGTACTTC.

The chain combines TRBV19 with TRBJ2-2, with TRBD2 identical over 11 bases. This CDR3 has 17 residues. In germline, CDR1 is LNHDA, CDR2 SQIVND (reference sequence). V was pared by 5 bases and J by 7 bases, with 12 bases of the junction left unmatched. The CDR3 nucleotides read TGTGCCAGTAGTTCGCGTACTAGCGGGAGCGCTAGCGGGGAGCTGTTTTTT. Translated, it gives CASSSRTSGSASGELFF.

This chain joins TRBV19 and TRBJ1-5; D unresolved. V gave up 6 bases and J gave up 8 bases, with 17 bases separating them. The CDR3 extends over 14 amino acids. Germline V CDR1 and CDR2: LNHDA, SQIVND (reference sequence). DNA for the CDR3: TGTGCCAGTAGGACGGCAAGCGTCTGGGAGCCCCAGCATTTT. Its protein is CASRTASVWEPQHF.

The chain recombines TRBV9 with TRBJ1-2; the D gene is possibly TRBD1 (6 bases). The CDR3 has 16 residues. The V end lost 0 bases, the J end lost 6 bases, and 18 bases lay between the germline ends. The V gene's germline CDR1 is SGDLS and CDR2 YYNGEE. For the CDR3, the DNA is TGTGCCAGCAGCGTAGCAGGGGTGGGGCTCGGCGATGGCTACACCTTC. It translates to CASSVAGVGLGDGYTF. The full variable domain, with the rest looked up from reference TRBV9 and TRBJ1-2, is DSGVTQTPKHLITATGQRVTLRCSPRSGDLSVYWYQQSLDQGLQFLIQYYNGEERAKGNILERFSAQQFPDLHSELNLSSLELGDSALYFCASSVAGVGLGDGYTFGSGTRLTVV.

Of note for this clonotype: Sequence at one end of the junction differs from germline and may be a read error. The V and J genes are TRBV28 and TRBJ2-2; 9 bases are shared with TRBD1. There are 16 residues in the CDR3. In germline, CDR1 is MDHEN, CDR2 SYDVKM. DNA of the CDR3: TGTGCCAGCAGCCTTGGACAGGGGCTGAACACCGGGGAGCTGGTTTTT. Translated: CASSLGQGLNTGELVF. Full variable domain (outside the CDR3, taken from reference TRBV28 and TRBJ2-2): DVKVTQSSRYLVKRTGEKVFLECVQDMDHENMFWYRQDPGLGLRLIYFSYDVKMKEKGDIPEGYSVSREKKERFSLILESASTNQTSMYLCASSLGQGLNTGELVFGEGSRLTVL.

The CDR3 DNA reads TGTGCCAGCAGCCCCGCCACGAGCTACAATGAGCAGTTCTTC. It encodes CASSPATSYNEQFF. The rearrangement joins TRBV27 to TRBJ2-1; D ambiguous. V lost 6 bases, J lost 3 bases, and 12 bases lay in between. In germline, CDR1 is MNHEY, CDR2 SMNVEV (reference sequence). The CDR3 sequence is 14 residues long.

V is TRBV15 and J is TRBJ2-6, with D unclear. There are 14 residues in the CDR3. Trimming shortened V by 3 bases and J by 2 bases, and 5 bases separated the two germline ends. Per the germline V gene, CDR1 is LNHNV and CDR2 is YYDKDF (reference sequence). The CDR3 DNA is TGTGCCACCAGCAGTAGCCCTGGGGCCAACGTCCTGACTTTC. Amino acid sequence: CATSSSPGANVLTF.

This clonotype was seen only a few times. The rearrangement links TRBV28 to TRBJ1-4; D is undetermined. Germline lookup yields CDR1 MDHEN and CDR2 SYDVKM. V lost 4 bases, J lost 5 bases, and 11 bases lay in between. CDR3 size: 14 residues. The CDR3: CASSSRVGNEKLFF. The CDR3 bases are TGTGCCAGCAGTTCGCGGGTGGGGAATGAAAAACTGTTTTTT. The complete variable domain, with remaining parts taken from reference TRBV28 and TRBJ1-4, reads DVKVTQSSRYLVKRTGEKVFLECVQDMDHENMFWYRQDPGLGLRLIYFSYDVKMKEKGDIPEGYSVSREKKERFSLILESASTNQTSMYLCASSSRVGNEKLFFGSGTQLSVL.

The rearrangement joins TRBV14 to TRBJ2-1, with D hard to call. Per the germline V gene, CDR1 is SGHDN and CDR2 is FVKESK. Deletions cut 0 bases from V and 4 bases from J, with 1 base between. The CDR3 totals 12 residues. The CDR3 DNA sequence: TGTGCCAGCAGCCAAGAGTACAATGAGCAGTTCTTC. Translating it yields CASSQEYNEQFF.

Concerning this clonotype: At one end the junction does not follow the germline gene, possibly because of a read error. The chain recombines TRBV6-2 or TRBV6-3 with TRBJ2-1, with 7 nucleotides matching TRBD2. CDR1 and CDR2 from the germline V gene are MNHEY and SVGEGT. CDR3 length equals 15 residues. The CDR3 bases are TGTGCCAGCAACCAACTAGCGAAGTCCTACAAAGAGCAGTTCTTC. It encodes CASNQLAKSYKEQFF.

This clonotype was counted between two and nine times. V and J are TRBV6-5 and TRBJ2-2; maybe TRBD2 (5 bases). CDR1 and CDR2 from the germline V gene are MNHEY and SVGAGI. This CDR3 comprises 17 residues. Trimming took 2 bases from V and 0 from J, leaving 13 bases between them. The CDR3 coding sequence is TGTGCCAGCAGTTACGTTTCGGGGTACCCGAACACCGGGGAGCTGTTTTTT. The encoded protein is CASSYVSGYPNTGELFF.

This clonotype was seen more than once but under ten times. The chain carries TRBV5-6 and TRBJ1-2, with D hard to call. Germline V lookup: CDR1 SGHDT, CDR2 YYEEEE. The CDR3 is 14 residues long. Trimming stripped 4 bases from V and 6 bases from J, with 16 bases between. The CDR3 reads CASSTAVGSNGYTF. In DNA, the CDR3 is TGTGCCAGCAGCACAGCCGTTGGGAGTAATGGCTACACCTTC.

Details on this clonotype: A read error may explain this, as a much larger clone is one base away. The J gene is TRBJ2-4, the V gene TRBV6-2 or TRBV6-3; no firm D call. The J call could be wrong; TRBJ2-1 is a better fit for the DNA end. CDR1 MNHEY and CDR2 SVGEGT come from the germline V gene. This CDR3 spans 13 amino acids. CDR3 residues: CASSYGTKNIQFF. In DNA form, the CDR3 reads TGTGCCAGCAGTTACGGAACCAAAAACATTCAGTTCTTC.